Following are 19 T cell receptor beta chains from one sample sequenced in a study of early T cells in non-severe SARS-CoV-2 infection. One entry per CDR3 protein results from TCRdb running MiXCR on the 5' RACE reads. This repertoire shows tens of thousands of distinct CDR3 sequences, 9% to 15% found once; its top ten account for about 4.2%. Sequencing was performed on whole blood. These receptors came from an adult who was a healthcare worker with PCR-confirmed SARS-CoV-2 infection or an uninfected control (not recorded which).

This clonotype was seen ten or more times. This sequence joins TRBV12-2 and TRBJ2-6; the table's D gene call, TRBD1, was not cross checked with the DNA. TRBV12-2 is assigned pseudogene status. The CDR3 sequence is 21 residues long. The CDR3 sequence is CASRSPGQGARDYPGANVLIF. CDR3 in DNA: TGTGCAAGTCGCTCACCGGGACAGGGGGCGCGAGATTATCCTGGGGCCAACGTCCTGATTTTC.

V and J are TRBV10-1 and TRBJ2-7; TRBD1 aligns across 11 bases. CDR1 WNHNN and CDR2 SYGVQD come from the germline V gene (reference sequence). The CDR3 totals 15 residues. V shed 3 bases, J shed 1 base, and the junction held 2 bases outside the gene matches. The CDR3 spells CASSDGQGASYEQYF. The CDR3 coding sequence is TGCGCCAGCAGTGACGGACAGGGGGCTTCCTACGAGCAGTACTTC.

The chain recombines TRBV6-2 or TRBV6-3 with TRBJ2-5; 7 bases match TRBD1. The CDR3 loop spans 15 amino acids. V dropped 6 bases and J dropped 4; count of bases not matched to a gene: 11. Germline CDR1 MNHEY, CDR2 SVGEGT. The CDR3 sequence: CASRRRQGRRETQYF. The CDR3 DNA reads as TGTGCCAGCAGACGTCGACAGGGACGGCGAGAGACCCAGTACTTC.

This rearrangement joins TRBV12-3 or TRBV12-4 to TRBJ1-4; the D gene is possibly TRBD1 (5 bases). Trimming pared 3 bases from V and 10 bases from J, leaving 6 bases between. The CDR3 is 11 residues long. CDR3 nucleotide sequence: TGTGCCAGCAGTTTGAGGGGAAAACTGTTTTTT. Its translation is CASSLRGKLFF.

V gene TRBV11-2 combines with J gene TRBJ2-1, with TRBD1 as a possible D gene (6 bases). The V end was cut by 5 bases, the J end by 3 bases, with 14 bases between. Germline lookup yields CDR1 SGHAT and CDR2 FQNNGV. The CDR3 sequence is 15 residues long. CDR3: CASSLGTTLYNEQFF. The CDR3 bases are TGTGCCAGCAGCCTCGGGACAACCCTCTACAATGAGCAGTTCTTC.

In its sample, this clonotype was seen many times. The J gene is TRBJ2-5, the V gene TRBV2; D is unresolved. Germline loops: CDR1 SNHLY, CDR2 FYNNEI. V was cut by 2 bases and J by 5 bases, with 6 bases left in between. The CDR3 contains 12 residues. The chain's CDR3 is CASSERRETQYF. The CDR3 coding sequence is TGTGCCAGCAGTGAACGCAGGGAGACCCAGTACTTC.

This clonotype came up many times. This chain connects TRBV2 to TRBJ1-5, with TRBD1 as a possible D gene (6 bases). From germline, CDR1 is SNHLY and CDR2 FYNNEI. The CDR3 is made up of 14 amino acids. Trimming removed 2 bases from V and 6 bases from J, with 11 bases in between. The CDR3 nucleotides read TGTGCCAGCAGTGAACAGGGGAGGATTCAGCCCCAGCATTTT. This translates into CASSEQGRIQPQHF.

The CDR3 loop is CASSLARSYNEQFF. The CDR3 nucleotides are TGTGCCAGCAGCTTAGCTCGGAGCTACAATGAGCAGTTCTTC. V gene TRBV11-2 combines with J gene TRBJ2-1; no clear D. CDR3 length: 14 residues. V was cut by 1 base and J by 3 bases, with 7 bases left in between. Per germline, CDR1 SGHAT and CDR2 FQNNGV.

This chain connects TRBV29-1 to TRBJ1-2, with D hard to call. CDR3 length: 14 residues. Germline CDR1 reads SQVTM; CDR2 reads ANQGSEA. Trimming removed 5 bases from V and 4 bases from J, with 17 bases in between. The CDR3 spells CSVSTSGDGYGYTF. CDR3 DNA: TGCAGCGTTTCCACATCGGGTGACGGCTATGGCTACACCTTC.

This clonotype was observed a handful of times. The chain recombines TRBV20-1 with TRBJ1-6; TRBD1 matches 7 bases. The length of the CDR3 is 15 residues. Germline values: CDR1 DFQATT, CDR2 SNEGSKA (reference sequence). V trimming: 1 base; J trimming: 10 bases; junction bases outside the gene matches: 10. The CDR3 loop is CSARGSTGWRSPLHF. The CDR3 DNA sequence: TGCAGTGCTAGAGGCTCGACAGGGTGGCGCTCACCCCTCCACTTT.

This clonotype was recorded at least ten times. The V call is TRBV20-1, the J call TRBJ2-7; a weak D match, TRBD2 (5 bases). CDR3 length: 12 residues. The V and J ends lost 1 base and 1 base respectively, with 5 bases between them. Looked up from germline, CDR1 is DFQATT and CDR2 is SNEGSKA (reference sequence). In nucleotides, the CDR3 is TGCAGTGCTAGAGGGACTTCCTACGAGCAGTACTTC. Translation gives CSARGTSYEQYF.

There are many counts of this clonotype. The CDR3 loop reads CASREAGSSYNEQFF. In DNA, the CDR3 is TGTGCCAGCAGGGAAGCGGGCAGCTCCTACAATGAGCAGTTCTTC. This rearrangement joins TRBV28 to TRBJ2-1; D might be TRBD2 (6 bases). The CDR3 totals 15 residues. V lost 6 bases to trimming and J lost 0 bases, with 12 bases between them. Germline values: CDR1 MDHEN, CDR2 SYDVKM.

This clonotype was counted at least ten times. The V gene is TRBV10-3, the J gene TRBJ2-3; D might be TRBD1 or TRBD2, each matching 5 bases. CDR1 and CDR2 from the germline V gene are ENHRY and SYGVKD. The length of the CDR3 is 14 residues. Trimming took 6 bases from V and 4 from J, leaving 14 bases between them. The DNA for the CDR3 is TGTGCCATCAGCCTTGGGGGACGGGCAGATACGCAGTATTTT. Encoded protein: CAISLGGRADTQYF.

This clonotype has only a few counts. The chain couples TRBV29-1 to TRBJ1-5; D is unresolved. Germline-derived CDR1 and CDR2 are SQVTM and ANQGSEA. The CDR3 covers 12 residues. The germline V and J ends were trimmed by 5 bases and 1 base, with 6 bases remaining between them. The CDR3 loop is CSVKDSNQPQHF. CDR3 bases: TGCAGCGTTAAGGACAGCAATCAGCCCCAGCATTTT.

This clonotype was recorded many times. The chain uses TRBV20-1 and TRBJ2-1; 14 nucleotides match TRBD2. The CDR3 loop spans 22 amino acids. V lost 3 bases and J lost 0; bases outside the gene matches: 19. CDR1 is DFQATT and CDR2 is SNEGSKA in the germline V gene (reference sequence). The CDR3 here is CSARYAPGTSGRATSSYNEQFF. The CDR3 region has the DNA TGCAGTGCTAGGTATGCGCCCGGGACTAGCGGGAGAGCAACGAGCTCCTACAATGAGCAGTTCTTC.

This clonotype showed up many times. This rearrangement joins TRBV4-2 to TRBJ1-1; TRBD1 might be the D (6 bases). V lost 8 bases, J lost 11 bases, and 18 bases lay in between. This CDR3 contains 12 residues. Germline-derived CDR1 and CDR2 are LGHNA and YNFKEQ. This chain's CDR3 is CASRTLQGRAFF. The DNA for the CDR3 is TGTGCCAGCCGTACATTACAGGGTCGGGCTTTCTTT.

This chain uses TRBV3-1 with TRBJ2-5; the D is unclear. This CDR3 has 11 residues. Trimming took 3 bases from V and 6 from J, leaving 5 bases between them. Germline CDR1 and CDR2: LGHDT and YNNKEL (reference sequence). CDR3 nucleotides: TGTGCCAGCAGCCACCTACAGACCCAGTACTTC. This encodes CASSHLQTQYF.

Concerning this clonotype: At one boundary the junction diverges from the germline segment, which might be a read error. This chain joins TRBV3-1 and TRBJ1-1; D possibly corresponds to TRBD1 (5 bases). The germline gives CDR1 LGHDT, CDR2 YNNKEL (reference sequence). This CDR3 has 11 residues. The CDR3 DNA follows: TGTGCCAGCAGCCACGCTGGTCGCAGGGTGTTT. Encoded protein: CASSHAGRRVF.

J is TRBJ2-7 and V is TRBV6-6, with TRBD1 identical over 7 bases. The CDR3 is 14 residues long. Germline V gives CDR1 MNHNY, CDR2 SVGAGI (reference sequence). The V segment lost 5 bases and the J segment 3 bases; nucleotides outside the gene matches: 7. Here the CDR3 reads CASSSDRVGYEQYF. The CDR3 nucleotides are TGTGCCAGCAGTAGCGACAGGGTTGGCTACGAGCAGTACTTC.